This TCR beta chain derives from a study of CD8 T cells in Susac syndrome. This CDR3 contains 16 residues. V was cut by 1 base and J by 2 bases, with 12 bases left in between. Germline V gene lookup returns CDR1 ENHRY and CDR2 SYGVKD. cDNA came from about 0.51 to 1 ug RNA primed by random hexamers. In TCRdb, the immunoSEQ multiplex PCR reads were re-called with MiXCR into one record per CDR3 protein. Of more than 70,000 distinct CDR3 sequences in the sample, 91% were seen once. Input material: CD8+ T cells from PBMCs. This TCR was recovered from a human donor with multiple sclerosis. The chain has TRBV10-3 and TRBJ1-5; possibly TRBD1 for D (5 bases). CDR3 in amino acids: CAISELERGGNQPQHF. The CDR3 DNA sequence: TGTGCCATCAGTGAGTTGGAACGAGGGGGCAATCAGCCCCAGCATTTT.